The source of this TCR beta chain is a study of blood T cell repertoires in COVID-19. This clone was seen only a few times. The V end was cut by 6 bases, the J end by 9 bases, with 15 bases between. Germline lookup yields CDR1 LGHDT and CDR2 YNNKEL (reference sequence). CDR3 length: 13 amino acids. Generated by immunoSEQ multiplex PCR, the TCRdb table keeps only in-frame clones and is missing some. The sample consists of under 150,000 clones, roughly 79% of them appearing once. Sequenced material: peripheral blood. This receptor was obtained from a man aged 50 to 59 with active or convalescent COVID-19. V and J are TRBV3-1 (or the pseudogene TRBV3-2) and TRBJ1-5; weak D call: TRBD1 (5 bases). In nucleotides, the CDR3 is TGTGCCAGCAGTTTCGACAGCCGACCGCCCCAGCATTTT. Residues: CASSFDSRPPQHF.